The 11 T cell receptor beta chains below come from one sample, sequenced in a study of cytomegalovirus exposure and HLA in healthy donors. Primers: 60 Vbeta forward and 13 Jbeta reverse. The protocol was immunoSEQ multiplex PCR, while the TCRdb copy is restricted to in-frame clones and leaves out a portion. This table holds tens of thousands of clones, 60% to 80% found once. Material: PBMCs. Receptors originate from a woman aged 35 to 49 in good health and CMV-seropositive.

The CDR3 loop is CASSQGSHNSPLHF. CDR3 nucleotide sequence: TGTGCCAGTAGTCAGGGATCCCATAATTCACCCCTCCACTTT. This chain connects TRBV19 to TRBJ1-6; tentatively, D is TRBD1 (5 bases). CDR1 and CDR2 from the germline V gene are LNHDA and SQIVND (reference sequence). The CDR3 length is 14 residues. The V end was cut by 5 bases, the J end by 5 bases, with 10 bases between.

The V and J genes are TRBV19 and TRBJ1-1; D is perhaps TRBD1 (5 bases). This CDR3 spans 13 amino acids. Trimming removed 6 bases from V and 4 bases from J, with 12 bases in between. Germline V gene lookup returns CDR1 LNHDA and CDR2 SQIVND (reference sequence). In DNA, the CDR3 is TGTGCCAGTAGGGGTTCAGGGTTCACTGAAGCTTTCTTT. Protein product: CASRGSGFTEAFF.

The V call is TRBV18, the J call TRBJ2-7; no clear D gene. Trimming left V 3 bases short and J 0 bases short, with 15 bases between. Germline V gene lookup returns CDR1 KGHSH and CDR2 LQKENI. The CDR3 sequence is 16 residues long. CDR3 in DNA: TGTGCCAGCTCACCGGTTGAGGTGACGAGCTCCTACGAGCAGTACTTC. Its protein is CASSPVEVTSSYEQYF. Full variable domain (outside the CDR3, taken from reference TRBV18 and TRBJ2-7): NAGVMQNPRHLVRRRGQEARLRCSPMKGHSHVYWYRQLPEEGLKFMVYLQKENIIDESGMPKERFSAEFPKEGPSILRIQQVVRGDSAAYFCASSPVEVTSSYEQYFGPGTRLTVT.

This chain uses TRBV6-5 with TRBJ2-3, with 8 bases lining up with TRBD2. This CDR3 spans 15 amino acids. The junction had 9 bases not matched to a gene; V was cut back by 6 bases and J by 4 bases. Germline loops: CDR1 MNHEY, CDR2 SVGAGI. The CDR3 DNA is TGTGCCAGCAGAGAAATTAGCGGGGTTCCAGATACGCAGTATTTT. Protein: CASREISGVPDTQYF.

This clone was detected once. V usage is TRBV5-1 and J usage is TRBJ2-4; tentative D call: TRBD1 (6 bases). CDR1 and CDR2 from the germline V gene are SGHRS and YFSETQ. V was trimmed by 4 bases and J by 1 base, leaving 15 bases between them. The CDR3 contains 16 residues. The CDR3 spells CASSGGQTWAKNIQYF. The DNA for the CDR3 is TGCGCCAGCAGCGGGGGACAAACCTGGGCCAAAAACATTCAGTACTTC.

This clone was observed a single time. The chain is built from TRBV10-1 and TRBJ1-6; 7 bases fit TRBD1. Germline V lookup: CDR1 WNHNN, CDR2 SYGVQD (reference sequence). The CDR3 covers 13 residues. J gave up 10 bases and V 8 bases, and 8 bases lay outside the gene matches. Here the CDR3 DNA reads TGCGCCAGCGGAACAGGGGTAGGGTCACCCCTCCACTTT. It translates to CASGTGVGSPLHF.

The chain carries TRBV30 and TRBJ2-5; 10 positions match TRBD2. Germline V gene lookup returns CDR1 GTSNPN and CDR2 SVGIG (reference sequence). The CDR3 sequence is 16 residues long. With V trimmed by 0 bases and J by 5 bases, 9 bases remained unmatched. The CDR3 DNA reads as TGTGCCTGGAGTGTAGGGCTAGCGGGGGTTTCGGAGACCCAGTACTTC. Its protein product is CAWSVGLAGVSETQYF.

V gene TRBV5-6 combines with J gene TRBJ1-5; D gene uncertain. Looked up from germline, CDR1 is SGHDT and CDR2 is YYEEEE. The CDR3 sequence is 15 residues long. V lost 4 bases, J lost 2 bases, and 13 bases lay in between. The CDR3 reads CASSVRGIGNQPQHF. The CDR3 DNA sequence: TGTGCCAGCAGCGTGAGAGGAATTGGCAATCAGCCCCAGCATTTT.

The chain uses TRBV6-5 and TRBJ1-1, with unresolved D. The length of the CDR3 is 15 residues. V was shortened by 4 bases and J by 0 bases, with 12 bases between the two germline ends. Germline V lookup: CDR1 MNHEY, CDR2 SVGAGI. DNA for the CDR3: TGTGCCAGCAGTTCTGGAGAACTTATGAACACTGAAGCTTTCTTT. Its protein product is CASSSGELMNTEAFF.

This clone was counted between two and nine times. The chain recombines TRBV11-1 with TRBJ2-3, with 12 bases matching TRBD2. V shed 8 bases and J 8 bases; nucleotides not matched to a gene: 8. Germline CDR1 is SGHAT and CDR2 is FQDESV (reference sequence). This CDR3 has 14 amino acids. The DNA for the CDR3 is TGTGCCAGCGGACTAGCGGGGCCCCCGGCTACGCAGTATTTT. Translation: CASGLAGPPATQYF. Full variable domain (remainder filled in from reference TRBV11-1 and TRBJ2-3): EAEVAQSPRYKITEKSQAVAFWCDPISGHATLYWYRQILGQGPELLVQFQDESVVDDSQLPKDRFSAERLKGVDSTLKIQPAELGDSAMYLCASGLAGPPATQYFGPGTRLTVL.

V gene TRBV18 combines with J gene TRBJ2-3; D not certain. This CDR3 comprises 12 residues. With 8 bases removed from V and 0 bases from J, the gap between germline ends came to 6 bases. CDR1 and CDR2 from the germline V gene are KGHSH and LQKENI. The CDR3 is CASATSTDTQYF. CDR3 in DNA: TGTGCCAGCGCAACTAGCACAGATACGCAGTATTTT. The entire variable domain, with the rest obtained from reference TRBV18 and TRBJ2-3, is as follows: NAGVMQNPRHLVRRRGQEARLRCSPMKGHSHVYWYRQLPEEGLKFMVYLQKENIIDESGMPKERFSAEFPKEGPSILRIQQVVRGDSAAYFCASATSTDTQYFGPGTRLTVL.